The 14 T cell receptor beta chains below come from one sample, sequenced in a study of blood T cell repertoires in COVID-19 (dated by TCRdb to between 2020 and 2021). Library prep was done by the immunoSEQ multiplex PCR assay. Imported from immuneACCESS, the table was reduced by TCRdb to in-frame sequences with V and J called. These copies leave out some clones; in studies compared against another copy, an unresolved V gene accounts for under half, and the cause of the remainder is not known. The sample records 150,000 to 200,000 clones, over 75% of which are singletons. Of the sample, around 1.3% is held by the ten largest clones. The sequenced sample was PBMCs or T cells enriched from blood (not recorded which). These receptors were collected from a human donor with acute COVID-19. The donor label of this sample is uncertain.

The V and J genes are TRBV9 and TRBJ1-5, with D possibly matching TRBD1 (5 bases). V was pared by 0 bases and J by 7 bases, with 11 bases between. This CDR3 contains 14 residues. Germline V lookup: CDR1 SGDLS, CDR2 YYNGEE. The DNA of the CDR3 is TGTGCCAGCAGCGTAGACGGGGGAGAGCAGCCCCAGCATTTT. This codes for CASSVDGGEQPQHF.

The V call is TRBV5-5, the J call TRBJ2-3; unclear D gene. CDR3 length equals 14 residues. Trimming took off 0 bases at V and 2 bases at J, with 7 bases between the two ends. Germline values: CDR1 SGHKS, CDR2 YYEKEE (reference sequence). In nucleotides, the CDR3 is TGTGCCAGCAGCTTGGACAGCTTCACAGATACGCAGTATTTT. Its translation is CASSLDSFTDTQYF.

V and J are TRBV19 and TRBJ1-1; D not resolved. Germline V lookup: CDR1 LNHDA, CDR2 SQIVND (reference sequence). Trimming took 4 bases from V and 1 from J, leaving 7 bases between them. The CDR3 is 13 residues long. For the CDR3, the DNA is TGTGCCAGTAGTACCCCAGGGAACACTGAAGCTTTCTTT. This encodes CASSTPGNTEAFF.

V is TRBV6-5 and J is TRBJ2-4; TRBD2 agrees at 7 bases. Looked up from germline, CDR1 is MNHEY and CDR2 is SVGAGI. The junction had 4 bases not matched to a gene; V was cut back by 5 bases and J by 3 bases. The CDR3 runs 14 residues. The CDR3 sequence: CASSPGRGKNIQYF. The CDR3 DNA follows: TGTGCCAGCAGTCCAGGGAGGGGCAAAAACATTCAGTACTTC.

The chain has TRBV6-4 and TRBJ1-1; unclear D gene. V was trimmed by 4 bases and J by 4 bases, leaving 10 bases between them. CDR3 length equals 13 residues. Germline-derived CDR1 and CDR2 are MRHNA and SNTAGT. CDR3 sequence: CASSVTRSTEAFF. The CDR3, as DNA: TGTGCCAGCAGTGTCACAAGGAGCACTGAAGCTTTCTTT.

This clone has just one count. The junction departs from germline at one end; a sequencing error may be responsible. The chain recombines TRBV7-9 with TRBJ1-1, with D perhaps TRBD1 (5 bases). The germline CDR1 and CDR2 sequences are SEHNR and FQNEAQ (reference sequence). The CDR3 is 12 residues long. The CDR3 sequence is CASILGETEAFF. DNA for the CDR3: TGTGCCAGCATCTTAGGGGAGACTGAAGCTTTCTTT.

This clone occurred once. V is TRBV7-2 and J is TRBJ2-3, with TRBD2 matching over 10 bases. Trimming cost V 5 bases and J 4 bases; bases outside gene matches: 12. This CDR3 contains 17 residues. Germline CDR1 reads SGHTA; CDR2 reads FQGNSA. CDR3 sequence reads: CASSRRPSGGVADTQYF. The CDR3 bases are TGTGCCAGCAGCCGGCGGCCTAGCGGGGGAGTCGCAGATACGCAGTATTTT. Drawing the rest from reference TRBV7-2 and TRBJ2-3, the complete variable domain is GAGVSQSPSNKVTEKGKDVELRCDPISGHTALYWYRQSLGQGLEFLIYFQGNSAPDKSGLPSDRFSAERTGGSVSTLTIQRTQQEDSAVYLCASSRRPSGGVADTQYFGPGTRLTVL.

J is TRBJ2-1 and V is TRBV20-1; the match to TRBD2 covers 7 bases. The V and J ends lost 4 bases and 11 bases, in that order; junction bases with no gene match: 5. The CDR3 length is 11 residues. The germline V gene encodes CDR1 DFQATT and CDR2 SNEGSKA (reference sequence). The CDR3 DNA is TGCAGTGCTAAGGTAGCGGGCCAGCAGTTCTTC. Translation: CSAKVAGQQFF.

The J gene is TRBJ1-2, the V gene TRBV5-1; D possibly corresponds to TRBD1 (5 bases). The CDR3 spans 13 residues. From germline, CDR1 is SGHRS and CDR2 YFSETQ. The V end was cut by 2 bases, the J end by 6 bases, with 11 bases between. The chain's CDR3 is CASSLNRWHGYTF. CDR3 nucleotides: TGCGCCAGCAGCTTAAACAGGTGGCATGGCTACACCTTC.

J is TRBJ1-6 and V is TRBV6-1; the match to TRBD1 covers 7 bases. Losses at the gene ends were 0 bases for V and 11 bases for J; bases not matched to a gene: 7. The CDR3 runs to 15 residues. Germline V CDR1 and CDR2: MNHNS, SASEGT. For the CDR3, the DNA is TGTGCCAGCAGTGAAGCCTCAGGGGGAAGAACACCCCTCCACTTT. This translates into CASSEASGGRTPLHF.

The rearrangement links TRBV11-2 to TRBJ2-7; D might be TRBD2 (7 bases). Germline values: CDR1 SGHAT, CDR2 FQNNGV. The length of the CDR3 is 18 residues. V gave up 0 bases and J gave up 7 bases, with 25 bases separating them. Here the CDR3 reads CASSLDQLWRGPKGEQYF. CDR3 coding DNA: TGTGCCAGCAGCTTAGATCAACTCTGGCGGGGGCCGAAGGGGGAGCAGTACTTC.

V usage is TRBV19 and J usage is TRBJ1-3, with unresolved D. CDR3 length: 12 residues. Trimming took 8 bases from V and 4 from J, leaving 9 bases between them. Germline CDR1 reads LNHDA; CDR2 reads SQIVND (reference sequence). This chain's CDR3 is CASRREGNTIYF. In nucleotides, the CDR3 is TGTGCCAGTCGGAGGGAAGGAAACACCATATATTTT.

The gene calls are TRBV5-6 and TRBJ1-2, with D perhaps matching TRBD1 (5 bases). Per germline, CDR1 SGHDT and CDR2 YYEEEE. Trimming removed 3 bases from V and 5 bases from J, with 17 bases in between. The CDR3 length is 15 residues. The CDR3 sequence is CASSYFAGTAYGYTF. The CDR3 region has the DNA TGTGCCAGCAGCTACTTCGCCGGGACTGCGTATGGCTACACCTTC.

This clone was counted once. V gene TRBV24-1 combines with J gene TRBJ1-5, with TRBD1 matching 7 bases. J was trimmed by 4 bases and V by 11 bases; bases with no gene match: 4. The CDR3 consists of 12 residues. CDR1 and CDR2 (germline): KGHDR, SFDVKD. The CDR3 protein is CASSRGNQPQHF. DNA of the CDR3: TGTGCCAGTTCCAGGGGGAATCAGCCCCAGCATTTT.